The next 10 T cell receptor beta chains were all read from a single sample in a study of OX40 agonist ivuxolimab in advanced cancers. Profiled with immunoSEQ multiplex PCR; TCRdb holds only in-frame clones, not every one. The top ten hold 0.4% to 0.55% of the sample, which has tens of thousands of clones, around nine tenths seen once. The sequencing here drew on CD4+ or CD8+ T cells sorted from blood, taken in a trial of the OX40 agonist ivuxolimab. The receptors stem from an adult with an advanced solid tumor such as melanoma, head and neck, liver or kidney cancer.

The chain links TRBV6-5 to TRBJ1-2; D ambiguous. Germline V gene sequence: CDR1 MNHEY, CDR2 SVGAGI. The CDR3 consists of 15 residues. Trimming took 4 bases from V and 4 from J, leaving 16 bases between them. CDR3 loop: CASSLNREEPYGYTF. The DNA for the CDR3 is TGTGCCAGCAGTTTGAACAGAGAGGAACCCTATGGCTACACCTTC.

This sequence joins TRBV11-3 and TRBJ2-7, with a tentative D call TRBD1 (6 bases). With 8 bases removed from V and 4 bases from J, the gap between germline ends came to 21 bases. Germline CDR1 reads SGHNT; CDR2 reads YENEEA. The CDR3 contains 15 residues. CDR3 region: CASCSGGSLGYEQYF. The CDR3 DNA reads TGTGCCAGCTGCAGTGGGGGCTCCCTCGGGTACGAGCAGTACTTC.

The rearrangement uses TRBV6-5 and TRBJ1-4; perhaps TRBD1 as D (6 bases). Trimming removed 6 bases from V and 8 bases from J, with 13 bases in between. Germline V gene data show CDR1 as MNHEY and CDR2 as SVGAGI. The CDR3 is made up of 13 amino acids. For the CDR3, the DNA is TGTGCCAGCAGCCTACAGGGAAACGAAAAACTGTTTTTT. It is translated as CASSLQGNEKLFF.

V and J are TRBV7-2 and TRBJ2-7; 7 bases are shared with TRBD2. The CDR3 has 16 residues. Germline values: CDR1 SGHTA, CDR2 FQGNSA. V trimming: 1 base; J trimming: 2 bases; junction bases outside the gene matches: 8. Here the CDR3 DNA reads TGTGCCAGCAGCTTAGTGGGGGGGTCCCCAACCTACGAGCAGTACTTC. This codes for CASSLVGGSPTYEQYF.

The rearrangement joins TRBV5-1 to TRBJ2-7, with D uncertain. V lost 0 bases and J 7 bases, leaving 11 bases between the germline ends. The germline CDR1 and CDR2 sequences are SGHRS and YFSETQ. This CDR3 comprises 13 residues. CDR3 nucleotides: TGCGCCAGCAGCTTGGTTGCCACCGGGGAGCAGTACTTC. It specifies CASSLVATGEQYF.

The DNA of the CDR3 is TGTGCCTCTACGCCTCCCCAGGGCACCTACGAGCAGTACTTC. Encoded protein: CASTPPQGTYEQYF. V usage is TRBV28 and J usage is TRBJ2-7; D is perhaps TRBD1 (5 bases). Trimming cost V 11 bases and J 2 bases, with 19 bases left between them. The CDR3 contains 14 residues. Germline V gene lookup returns CDR1 MDHEN and CDR2 SYDVKM.

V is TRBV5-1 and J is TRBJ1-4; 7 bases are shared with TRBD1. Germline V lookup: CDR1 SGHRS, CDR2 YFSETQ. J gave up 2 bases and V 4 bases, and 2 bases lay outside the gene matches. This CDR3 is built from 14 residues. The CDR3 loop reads CASSRGRTNEKLFF. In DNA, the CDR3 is TGCGCCAGCAGCAGGGGGCGGACTAATGAAAAACTGTTTTTT.

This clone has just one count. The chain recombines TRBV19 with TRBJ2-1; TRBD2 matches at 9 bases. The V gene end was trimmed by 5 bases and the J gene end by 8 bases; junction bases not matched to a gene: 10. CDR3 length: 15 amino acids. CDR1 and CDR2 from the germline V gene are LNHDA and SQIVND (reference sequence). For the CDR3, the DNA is TGTGCCAGTAGTGTAAGCGGGAGGATCGGGGATGAGCAGTTCTTC. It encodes CASSVSGRIGDEQFF.

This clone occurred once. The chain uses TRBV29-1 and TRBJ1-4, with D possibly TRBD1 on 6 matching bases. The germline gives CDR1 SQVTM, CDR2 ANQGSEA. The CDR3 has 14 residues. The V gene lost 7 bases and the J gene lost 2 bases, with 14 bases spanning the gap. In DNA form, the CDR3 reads TGCAGCGCTGTCCGGGACATCACTAATGAAAAACTGTTTTTT. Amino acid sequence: CSAVRDITNEKLFF.

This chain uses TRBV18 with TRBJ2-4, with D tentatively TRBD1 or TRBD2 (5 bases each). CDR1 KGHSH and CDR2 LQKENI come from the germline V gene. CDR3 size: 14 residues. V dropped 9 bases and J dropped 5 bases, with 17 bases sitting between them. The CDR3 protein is CASTTVIGENIQYF. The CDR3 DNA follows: TGTGCCAGTACGACAGTCATCGGGGAAAACATTCAGTACTTC.